Ten or more counts support the clone carrying this TCR beta chain. Antigen specificity is unknown. This sample was included in a study of response to subunit inactivated influenza vaccine. The germline V gene has CDR1 SEHNR and CDR2 FQNEAQ (reference sequence). This CDR3 is 14 amino acids long. V was trimmed by 6 bases and J by 3 bases, leaving 14 bases between them. TCRdb passed the RT-PCR reads through MiXCR, listing each CDR3 protein once. The table records 490,000 or so distinct CDR3 sequences, about 7.6% of them present only once. Broader study findings: Authors proposed each seasonal influenza vaccination draws in few new T cells.

The chain combines TRBV7-9 with TRBJ1-2; possibly TRBD1 for D (5 bases). The sample here was PBMCs from blood, taken roughly 24 months after vaccination. This TCR was recovered from a man aged 45 to 70 who received an inactivated influenza vaccine. Here the CDR3 reads CASRARTGDYGYTF. The CDR3 nucleotides are TGTGCCAGCAGAGCACGAACAGGAGACTATGGCTACACCTTC.